Given below is one T cell receptor beta chain in context. Its antigen is unidentified. This entry is derived from a study of T-cell memory formation after mild COVID-19. Study-wide background: TCR clusters showed largely donor specificity. Study-level results: That cross-reactive memory joined was suggested by some responding clones appearing in pre-infection memory. CD4/CD8 balance held among clones contracting day 15 to 85, and later expanders leaned CD4+.

From 5'RACE with constant-segment primers came TCR alpha and TCR beta cDNA libraries that carried sample barcodes and UMIs. TCRdb independently ran MiXCR on the 5' RACE reads; one entry per CDR3 protein. The sample yields around 300,000 distinct CDR3 sequences, roughly an eighth seen once. Losses at the gene ends were 4 bases for V and 6 bases for J; bases not matched to a gene: 6. Germline V gene lookup returns CDR1 SGHTA and CDR2 FQGNSA. The CDR3 spans 14 residues. This clonotype originated in a man aged 18 to 30 who had mild COVID-19 (a few samples of this study predate the infection). Cell type and time point are not known. The source material was PBMCs or a T cell subset sorted from them (not recorded which). The rearrangement joins TRBV7-2 to TRBJ1-2; TRBD1 aligns across 9 bases. The CDR3 sequence: CASSYPGQGNGYTF. The CDR3 nucleotides read TGTGCCAGCAGCTACCCGGGACAGGGAAATGGCTACACCTTC. The full variable domain, completed using reference TRBV7-2 and TRBJ1-2, is GAGVSQSPSNKVTEKGKDVELRCDPISGHTALYWYRQSLGQGLEFLIYFQGNSAPDKSGLPSDRFSAERTGGSVSTLTIQRTQQEDSAVYLCASSYPGQGNGYTFGSGTRLTVV.